The subject of this entry is one T cell receptor beta chain. What it recognizes is unknown. A clone one base away is much larger, so this may be a read error. The authors took blood RNA from unsorted whole blood and also extracted germline DNA. Blood samples of roughly 4.2 milliliters were drawn preoperatively. The authors made TCR beta cDNA from roughly 480 ng total RNA with a constant-region primer. TCR beta libraries came from three nested multiplex PCR rounds using slightly modified ARM-PCR. Amplification in the first two PCR rounds was performed using TRBV1-TRBV30 forward primers and a C-beta reverse primer for approximately 10 cycles each. MiXCR, applied by TCRdb to the multiplex PCR reads, yields one record per CDR3 protein. The table includes about 310,000 distinct CDR3 sequences, around three fifths detected once. This specimen belongs to a study of tumor-infiltrating lymphocytes in primary liver carcinoma. Study summary: The cohort included men and women aged 30 to 69 years. The study, taken as a whole, reports: Paired tumor-adjacent and tumor-blood samples overlapped less than tumor region pairs did.

Per germline, CDR1 ENHRY and CDR2 SYGVKD. CDR3 size: 13 residues. The clonotype originates from a woman between 25 and 40 years old with primary liver carcinoma and hepatitis B virus infection. The chain has TRBV10-3 and TRBJ1-5; maybe TRBD1 (5 bases). Material: peripheral blood. The CDR3 region is CAIGDRNNQLQHF. The CDR3 DNA is TGTGCCATCGGGGACCGAAATAATCAGCTCCAGCATTTT.